These 24 T cell receptor beta chains originate from one sample sequenced in a study of OX40 agonist ivuxolimab in advanced cancers. Repertoires were generated with immunoSEQ multiplex PCR, while TCRdb's copy carries only in-frame clones and drops some. The sample consists of tens of thousands of clones, about 90% of them appearing once. The sequencing used CD4+ or CD8+ T cells sorted from blood, collected in a trial of the OX40 agonist ivuxolimab. The source is an adult with an advanced solid tumor such as melanoma, head and neck, liver or kidney cancer.

This CDR3 is CASGLGGDTEAFF. CDR3 DNA: TGTGCTAGTGGTTTGGGAGGAGACACTGAAGCTTTCTTT. V and J are TRBV12-5 and TRBJ1-1; D is ambiguous. Germline V gives CDR1 LGHNT, CDR2 FRNRAP. The CDR3 has 13 amino acids. With 1 base removed from V and 3 bases from J, the gap between germline ends came to 6 bases.

The rearrangement joins TRBV5-1 to TRBJ1-1; no clear D. This CDR3 has 13 residues. Germline V gene data show CDR1 as SGHRS and CDR2 as YFSETQ. The V gene lost 4 bases and the J gene lost 1 base, with 8 bases spanning the gap. This chain's CDR3 is CASSGVQNTEAFF. The CDR3 DNA sequence: TGCGCCAGCAGCGGGGTACAGAACACTGAAGCTTTCTTT. Full variable domain (rest looked up from reference TRBV5-1 and TRBJ1-1): KAGVTQTPRYLIKTRGQQVTLSCSPISGHRSVSWYQQTPGQGLQFLFEYFSETQRNKGNFPGRFSGRQFSNSRSEMNVSTLELGDSALYLCASSGVQNTEAFFGQGTRLTVV.

The chain joins TRBV19 to TRBJ1-5; D is ambiguous. The CDR3 extends over 16 amino acids. Trimming removed 2 bases from V and 1 base from J, with 12 bases in between. Germline V lookup: CDR1 LNHDA, CDR2 SQIVND (reference sequence). CDR3 bases: TGTGCCAGTAGTATATCACACGATATAAGCAATCAGCCCCAGCATTTT. This translates into CASSISHDISNQPQHF.

This rearrangement joins TRBV6-5 to TRBJ1-3; unclear D gene. This CDR3 contains 13 residues. Germline V gene lookup returns CDR1 MNHEY and CDR2 SVGAGI. Trimming left V 4 bases short and J 4 bases short, with 8 bases between. The CDR3 DNA follows: TGTGCCAGCAGTTTGGGGTCGGGAAACACCATATATTTT. It codes for CASSLGSGNTIYF.

The chain uses TRBV7-9 and TRBJ2-2, with D maybe TRBD1 (6 bases). The CDR3 is made up of 13 amino acids. Germline V gene sequence: CDR1 SEHNR, CDR2 FQNEAQ (reference sequence). Trimming stripped 5 bases from V and 6 bases from J, with 10 bases between. The CDR3 region is CASSQGFSGELFF. The CDR3 DNA reads TGTGCCAGCAGCCAGGGGTTCTCCGGGGAGCTGTTTTTT.

The chain employs TRBV19 and TRBJ1-2, with unresolved D. This CDR3 is built from 14 residues. Germline V gives CDR1 LNHDA, CDR2 SQIVND (reference sequence). V dropped 3 bases and J dropped 2 bases, with 10 bases sitting between them. The CDR3 coding sequence is TGTGCCAGTAGTATCGGACGGTTGAACTATGGCTACACCTTC. Its protein product is CASSIGRLNYGYTF. Full variable domain (outside the CDR3, taken from reference TRBV19 and TRBJ1-2): DGGITQSPKYLFRKEGQNVTLSCEQNLNHDAMYWYRQDPGQGLRLIYYSQIVNDFQKGDIAEGYSVSREKKESFPLTVTSAQKNPTAFYLCASSIGRLNYGYTFGSGTRLTVV.

This rearrangement joins TRBV7-2 to TRBJ1-5; 7 nucleotides align to TRBD1. This CDR3 comprises 15 residues. Germline V gene lookup returns CDR1 SGHTA and CDR2 FQGNSA. V dropped 3 bases and J dropped 2; count of bases not matched to a gene: 4. The CDR3 DNA follows: TGTGCCAGCAGCTTCCCAGGGGGTGGCAATCAGCCCCAGCATTTT. Translation gives CASSFPGGGNQPQHF. The full variable domain, completed using reference TRBV7-2 and TRBJ1-5, is GAGVSQSPSNKVTEKGKDVELRCDPISGHTALYWYRQSLGQGLEFLIYFQGNSAPDKSGLPSDRFSAERTGGSVSTLTIQRTQQEDSAVYLCASSFPGGGNQPQHFGDGTRLSIL.

The chain combines TRBV18 with TRBJ1-5; TRBD1 might be the D (6 bases). Germline assignment: CDR1 KGHSH and CDR2 LQKENI. Between the trimmed V and J ends, which lost 4 bases and 2 bases, there was a span of 6 bases. The CDR3 consists of 13 residues. The CDR3 DNA is TGTGCCAGCTCACAGGGGGGCAATCAGCCCCAGCATTTT. This codes for CASSQGGNQPQHF.

The chain is built from TRBV4-2 and TRBJ2-7; either TRBD1 or TRBD2 may fit D (5 bases each). The CDR3 runs to 13 residues. V dropped 4 bases and J dropped 2 bases, with 9 bases sitting between them. CDR1 and CDR2 (germline): LGHNA, YNFKEQ. CDR3 protein: CASSPGPAYEQYF. The CDR3 DNA reads as TGTGCCAGCAGCCCGGGGCCGGCCTACGAGCAGTACTTC.

The V call is TRBV19, the J call TRBJ1-1; D not resolved. The V and J ends lost 1 base and 7 bases respectively, with 7 bases between them. The CDR3 is 12 residues long. CDR1 LNHDA and CDR2 SQIVND come from the germline V gene (reference sequence). The CDR3 reads CASSIGGSEAFF. The CDR3 DNA follows: TGTGCCAGTAGTATAGGCGGGAGTGAAGCTTTCTTT.

The chain couples TRBV7-6 to TRBJ2-7, with D perhaps TRBD1 (5 bases). The CDR3 is made up of 15 amino acids. Germline V gene lookup returns CDR1 SGHVS and CDR2 FNYEAQ. The V end lost 0 bases, the J end lost 5 bases, and 14 bases lay between the germline ends. The CDR3 region is CASSLAGQFLDEQYF. The CDR3 nucleotides are TGTGCCAGCAGCTTAGCGGGGCAGTTTCTCGACGAGCAGTACTTC. Together with reference TRBV7-6 and TRBJ2-7, the CDR3 gives the full variable domain: GAGVSQSPRYKVTKRGQDVALRCDPISGHVSLYWYRQALGQGPEFLTYFNYEAQQDKSGLPNDRFSAERPEGSISTLTIQRTEQRDSAMYRCASSLAGQFLDEQYFGPGTRLTVT.

The chain is built from TRBV6-5 and TRBJ2-7; D is ambiguous. Germline V gives CDR1 MNHEY, CDR2 SVGAGI. This CDR3 region has 12 residues. Trimming shortened V by 2 bases and J by 4 bases, and 6 bases separated the two germline ends. This CDR3 reads CASSYNGYEQYF. The DNA of the CDR3 is TGTGCCAGCAGTTACAACGGATACGAGCAGTACTTC.

This clone was seen a handful of times. The chain joins TRBV30 to TRBJ2-2; D is possibly TRBD1 (6 bases). With 1 base removed from V and 2 bases from J, the gap between germline ends came to 11 bases. This CDR3 has 15 amino acids. Germline assignment: CDR1 GTSNPN and CDR2 SVGIG (reference sequence). CDR3 bases: TGTGCCTGGAGTGGAGGGGACACCAACACCGGGGAGCTGTTTTTT. Translated, it gives CAWSGGDTNTGELFF.

The CDR3 sequence is CASSLGTGDLEAFF. CDR3 DNA: TGCGCCAGCAGCTTGGGGACAGGGGACCTTGAAGCTTTCTTT. V gene TRBV5-1 combines with J gene TRBJ1-1; TRBD1 matches 9 bases. Germline lookup yields CDR1 SGHRS and CDR2 YFSETQ. V was pared by 0 bases and J by 7 bases, with 4 bases of the junction left unmatched. CDR3 size: 14 residues. Together with reference TRBV5-1 and TRBJ1-1, the CDR3 gives the full variable domain: KAGVTQTPRYLIKTRGQQVTLSCSPISGHRSVSWYQQTPGQGLQFLFEYFSETQRNKGNFPGRFSGRQFSNSRSEMNVSTLELGDSALYLCASSLGTGDLEAFFGQGTRLTVV.

This chain connects TRBV4-1 to TRBJ2-5, with 8 bases identical to TRBD1. The end of the DNA is better explained by TRBJ2-7, so the J call may be wrong. CDR3 length: 18 residues. Germline CDR1 and CDR2: MGHRA and YSYEKL. The CDR3 bases are TGCGCCAGCAGCCAAGACACCCCGGACAGGGCAAGAGGCTACGAGCAGTACTTC. Residues: CASSQDTPDRARGYEQYF.

By sample fraction, this clone is large. The chain recombines TRBV14 with TRBJ2-3, with 7 nucleotides matching TRBD1. Trimming took 4 bases from V and 2 from J; bases not matched to a gene: 9. Germline V CDR1 and CDR2: SGHDN, FVKESK. The CDR3 totals 16 residues. CDR3 in amino acids: CASSRHSGTATDTQYF. The CDR3 nucleotides are TGTGCCAGCAGCCGCCATTCCGGGACAGCCACAGATACGCAGTATTTT.

This clone was found a few times. V gene TRBV2 combines with J gene TRBJ1-6; D might be TRBD1 (5 bases). Between the trimmed V and J ends, which lost 5 bases and 3 bases, there was a span of 11 bases. Germline V lookup: CDR1 SNHLY, CDR2 FYNNEI. The CDR3 is 15 amino acids. The CDR3 loop reads CASSSGEGYNSPLHF. The CDR3 DNA reads as TGTGCCAGCAGTTCGGGGGAGGGCTATAATTCACCCCTCCACTTT.

V and J are TRBV19 and TRBJ1-4; TRBD1 might be the D (6 bases). The V gene's germline CDR1 is LNHDA and CDR2 SQIVND (reference sequence). Trimming removed 4 bases at V and 0 bases at J, with 12 bases between. This CDR3 spans 16 amino acids. CDR3 coding DNA: TGTGCCAGTAGTACTCAAGACAGGTCAACTAATGAAAAACTGTTTTTT. Translated: CASSTQDRSTNEKLFF.

V gene TRBV6-5 combines with J gene TRBJ2-5; 7 positions agree with TRBD1. The V and J ends lost 6 bases and 5 bases, in that order; junction bases with no gene match: 12. Per the germline V gene, CDR1 is MNHEY and CDR2 is SVGAGI. CDR3 length: 15 amino acids. The CDR3 DNA follows: TGTGCCAGCAGGGGCACAGGGGCCTCGCGGGAGACCCAGTACTTC. The encoded protein is CASRGTGASRETQYF.

The rearrangement joins TRBV9 to TRBJ2-2; D remains unclear. Trimming pared 4 bases from V and 3 bases from J, leaving 7 bases between. In germline, CDR1 is SGDLS, CDR2 YYNGEE. This CDR3 region has 13 residues. The CDR3 DNA is TGTGCCAGCAGCACCTGGGACACCGGGGAGCTGTTTTTT. It encodes CASSTWDTGELFF.

The rearrangement links TRBV18 to TRBJ2-5; D is ambiguous. V was cut by 3 bases and J by 3 bases, with 2 bases left in between. Germline CDR1 KGHSH, CDR2 LQKENI. The CDR3 extends over 11 amino acids. The CDR3: CASSPEETQYF. CDR3 in DNA: TGTGCCAGCTCACCTGAAGAGACCCAGTACTTC. Based on the CDR3 plus reference TRBV18 and TRBJ2-5, the full variable domain is NAGVMQNPRHLVRRRGQEARLRCSPMKGHSHVYWYRQLPEEGLKFMVYLQKENIIDESGMPKERFSAEFPKEGPSILRIQQVVRGDSAAYFCASSPEETQYFGPGTRLLVL.

The chain uses TRBV4-1 and TRBJ1-2; no clear D gene. Deletions cut 0 bases from V and 7 bases from J, with 12 bases between. Germline V CDR1 and CDR2: MGHRA, YSYEKL. The CDR3 consists of 14 residues. CDR3 region: CASSQEARTIGYTF. Written as DNA, the CDR3 is TGCGCCAGCAGCCAAGAGGCCAGGACGATTGGCTACACCTTC.

The chain links TRBV5-6 to TRBJ1-1; D remains unclear. V was pared by 0 bases and J by 6 bases, with 9 bases between. This CDR3 comprises 13 residues. CDR1 and CDR2 (germline): SGHDT, YYEEEE. The CDR3 spells CASSLVGIPEAFF. CDR3 coding DNA: TGTGCCAGCAGCTTGGTTGGGATCCCTGAAGCTTTCTTT.

The genes are TRBV7-9 and TRBJ1-1; 7 bases are shared with TRBD1. The CDR3 consists of 15 residues. V dropped 7 bases and J dropped 4; count of bases not matched to a gene: 12. CDR1 is SEHNR, CDR2 FQNEAQ, per germline (reference sequence). The CDR3 DNA follows: TGTGCCAGCACCTCACCAGAGGGGGCTGGCACTGAAGCTTTCTTT. It encodes CASTSPEGAGTEAFF. Based on the CDR3 plus reference TRBV7-9 and TRBJ1-1, the full variable domain is DTGVSQNPRHKITKRGQNVTFRCDPISEHNRLYWYRQTLGQGPEFLTYFQNEAQLEKSRLLSDRFSAERPKGSFSTLEIQRTEQGDSAMYLCASTSPEGAGTEAFFGQGTRLTVV.